A selection of T cell receptor beta chains follows, all from one sample in a study of spatial heterogeneity in lung cancer. Using its own MiXCR run on the 5' RACE reads, TCRdb lists one record per CDR3 protein. Seen here are fewer than 2,000 distinct CDR3 sequences, roughly 13% observed once, and the top ten hold roughly two fifths. This sample comprised lung tumor tissue, obtained at surgery. Receptors originate from a male donor with early-stage non-small cell lung cancer. Each CDR3 is given with its conserved first and last residue. The D gene is left open where the match is weak. Clone size appears in some rows only: once, few, many, or a class for an expanded clone.

v_gene: TRBV10-2; j_gene: TRBJ1-1; abundance: medium-sized; d_gene: -; CDR3aa: CASSEWGQRYPEAFF; CDR3nt: TGCGCCAGCAGTGAATGGGGCCAAAGGTACCCTGAAGCTTTCTTT
v_gene: TRBV5-1; j_gene: TRBJ2-2; abundance: medium-sized; d_gene: -; CDR3aa: CASSLWETEVTGELFF; CDR3nt: TGCGCCAGCAGCTTGTGGGAGACGGAGGTCACCGGGGAGCTGTTTTTT
v_gene: TRBV6-1; j_gene: TRBJ1-1; abundance: -; d_gene: -; CDR3aa: CASSEAGRATEAFF; CDR3nt: TGTGCCAGCAGTGAAGCTGGTCGGGCCACTGAAGCTTTCTTT
v_gene: TRBV20-1; j_gene: TRBJ2-5; abundance: large; d_gene: -; CDR3aa: CSARDLGETQYF; CDR3nt: TGCAGTGCTAGAGATCTTGGAGAGACCCAGTACTTC
v_gene: TRBV2; j_gene: TRBJ1-4; abundance: medium-sized; d_gene: -; CDR3aa: CASSEGAGNEKLFF; CDR3nt: TGTGCCAGCAGTGAAGGGGCAGGGAACGAAAAACTGTTTTTT
v_gene: TRBV20-1; j_gene: TRBJ1-2; abundance: -; d_gene: TRBD1; CDR3aa: CSANNHRGENYGYTF; CDR3nt: TGCAGTGCTAATAACCACAGGGGGGAGAACTATGGCTACACCTTC
v_gene: TRBV5-1; j_gene: TRBJ2-1; abundance: medium-sized; d_gene: -; CDR3aa: CASSGTVREQFF; CDR3nt: TGCGCCAGCAGCGGGACCGTGAGGGAGCAGTTCTTC
v_gene: TRBV10-2; j_gene: TRBJ1-6; abundance: medium-sized; d_gene: -; CDR3aa: CASSGGSDNSPLHF; CDR3nt: TGCGCCAGCAGTGGAGGGTCCGATAATTCACCCCTCCACTTT
v_gene: TRBV3-1; j_gene: TRBJ2-2; abundance: -; d_gene: TRBD2; CDR3aa: CASRSLAGERTGELFF; CDR3nt: TGTGCCAGCCGATCCTTAGCGGGAGAGCGGACCGGGGAGCTGTTTTTT
v_gene: TRBV30; j_gene: TRBJ1-1; abundance: -; d_gene: TRBD1; CDR3aa: CARQGRGTEAFF; CDR3nt: TGTGCGCGACAGGGTAGAGGCACTGAAGCTTTCTTT
v_gene: TRBV24-1; j_gene: TRBJ2-1; abundance: medium-sized; d_gene: -; CDR3aa: CATGIGGASYNEQFF; CDR3nt: TGTGCCACGGGTATCGGGGGTGCGTCCTACAATGAGCAGTTCTTC
v_gene: TRBV2; j_gene: TRBJ2-5; abundance: medium-sized; d_gene: -; CDR3aa: CASSGFGTRLKETQYF; CDR3nt: TGTGCCAGCAGTGGTTTCGGGACCCGACTGAAAGAGACCCAGTACTTC
v_gene: TRBV2; j_gene: TRBJ1-5; abundance: medium-sized; d_gene: TRBD1; CDR3aa: CASSEIGRGDQPQHF; CDR3nt: TGTGCCAGCAGTGAAATTGGCAGGGGGGATCAGCCCCAGCATTTT
v_gene: TRBV30; j_gene: TRBJ2-6; abundance: few; d_gene: -; CDR3aa: CAWSVRRGRGANVLTF; CDR3nt: TGTGCCTGGAGTGTACGGCGGGGCAGAGGGGCCAACGTCCTGACTTTC
v_gene: TRBV12-3/TRBV12-4; j_gene: TRBJ2-3; abundance: few; d_gene: TRBD2; CDR3aa: CASSPMRLAASTDTQYF; CDR3nt: TGTGCCAGCAGCCCCATGAGGCTAGCGGCTAGCACAGATACGCAGTATTTT
v_gene: TRBV24-1; j_gene: TRBJ2-5; abundance: medium-sized; d_gene: TRBD1; CDR3aa: CATSDPGTGLGQETQYF; CDR3nt: TGTGCCACCAGTGATCCAGGGACAGGGCTGGGGCAAGAGACCCAGTACTTC
v_gene: TRBV10-2; j_gene: TRBJ1-5; abundance: large; d_gene: -; CDR3aa: CASRASDRYQPQHF; CDR3nt: TGCGCCAGCAGGGCATCTGACAGGTATCAGCCCCAGCATTTT
v_gene: TRBV5-4; j_gene: TRBJ1-6; abundance: few; d_gene: -; CDR3aa: CASSLVNSPLHF; CDR3nt: TGTGCCAGCAGCTTGGTGAATTCACCCCTCCACTTT
v_gene: TRBV7-8; j_gene: TRBJ2-7; abundance: medium-sized; d_gene: -; CDR3aa: CASSLEVAVGYEQYF; CDR3nt: TGTGCCAGCAGCTTGGAGGTGGCAGTGGGCTACGAGCAGTACTTC
v_gene: TRBV9; j_gene: TRBJ2-3; abundance: many; d_gene: TRBD2; CDR3aa: CASSASGGTDTQYF; CDR3nt: TGTGCCAGCAGCGCTAGCGGGGGCACAGATACGCAGTATTTT
v_gene: TRBV28; j_gene: TRBJ2-7; abundance: medium-sized; d_gene: -; CDR3aa: CASNWRASNEQYF; CDR3nt: TGTGCCAGCAATTGGAGGGCAAGCAACGAGCAGTACTTC
v_gene: TRBV7-9; j_gene: TRBJ2-4; abundance: once; d_gene: -; CDR3aa: CASSSITEGYIQYF; CDR3nt: TGTGCCAGCAGCTCCATTACGGAGGGTTACATTCAGTACTTC
v_gene: TRBV12-3/TRBV12-4; j_gene: TRBJ2-7; abundance: medium-sized; d_gene: -; CDR3aa: CASSISEYEQYF; CDR3nt: TGTGCCAGCAGTATCAGCGAGTACGAGCAGTACTTC
v_gene: TRBV5-1; j_gene: TRBJ2-3; abundance: medium-sized; d_gene: TRBD2; CDR3aa: CASSFRGGYTQYF; CDR3nt: TGCGCCAGCAGCTTCCGGGGGGGATATACGCAGTATTTT
v_gene: TRBV11-2; j_gene: TRBJ1-2; abundance: few; d_gene: -; CDR3aa: CASSLGAVIDGYTF; CDR3nt: TGTGCCAGCAGCTTAGGGGCAGTTATCGATGGCTACACCTTC
v_gene: TRBV7-1; j_gene: TRBJ2-5; abundance: -; d_gene: TRBD1; CDR3aa: CASSSGQGPMETQYF; CDR3nt: TGTGCCAGCAGCTCGGGACAGGGGCCAATGGAGACCCAGTACTTC
v_gene: TRBV10-1; j_gene: TRBJ2-2; abundance: medium-sized; d_gene: -; CDR3aa: CASREGANTGELFF; CDR3nt: TGCGCCAGCAGGGAGGGAGCGAACACCGGGGAGCTGTTTTTT
v_gene: TRBV20-1; j_gene: TRBJ2-7; abundance: medium-sized; d_gene: TRBD2; CDR3aa: CSASLAGGLYEQYF; CDR3nt: TGCAGTGCCTCGCTGGCGGGGGGACTCTACGAGCAGTACTTC
v_gene: TRBV6-1; j_gene: TRBJ2-1; abundance: medium-sized; d_gene: TRBD1; CDR3aa: CASSEAGTGRNEQFF; CDR3nt: TGTGCCAGCAGTGAAGCGGGGACAGGGAGGAATGAGCAGTTCTTC
v_gene: TRBV12-3/TRBV12-4; j_gene: TRBJ1-1; abundance: few; d_gene: TRBD1; CDR3aa: CASTTQGGSTEAFF; CDR3nt: TGTGCCAGCACCACTCAGGGGGGGAGCACTGAAGCTTTCTTT
v_gene: TRBV5-1; j_gene: TRBJ2-3; abundance: few; d_gene: -; CDR3aa: CASSLDAGGVTDTQYF; CDR3nt: TGCGCCAGCAGCTTGGACGCAGGCGGGGTTACAGATACGCAGTATTTT
v_gene: TRBV5-6; j_gene: TRBJ2-5; abundance: medium-sized; d_gene: -; CDR3aa: CASSSDPGFPSETQYF; CDR3nt: TGTGCCAGCAGCTCTGATCCAGGGTTCCCGTCTGAGACCCAGTACTTC
v_gene: TRBV11-2; j_gene: TRBJ1-1; abundance: medium-sized; d_gene: TRBD1; CDR3aa: CASSLGQGAYTEAFF; CDR3nt: TGTGCCAGCAGCTTAGGACAGGGGGCCTACACTGAAGCTTTCTTT